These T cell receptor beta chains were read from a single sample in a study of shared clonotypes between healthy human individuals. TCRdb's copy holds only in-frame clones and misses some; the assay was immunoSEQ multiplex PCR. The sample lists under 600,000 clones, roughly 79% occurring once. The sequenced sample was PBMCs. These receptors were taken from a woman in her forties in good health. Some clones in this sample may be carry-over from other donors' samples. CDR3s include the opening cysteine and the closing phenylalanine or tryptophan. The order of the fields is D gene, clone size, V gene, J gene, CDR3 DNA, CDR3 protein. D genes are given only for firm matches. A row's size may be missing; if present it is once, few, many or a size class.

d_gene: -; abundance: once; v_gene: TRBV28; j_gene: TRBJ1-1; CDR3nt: TGTGCCAGCAGTTTACGAGACCAAGCTTTCTTT; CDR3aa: CASSLRDQAFF
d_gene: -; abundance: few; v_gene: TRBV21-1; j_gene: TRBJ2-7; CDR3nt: TGTGCCAGCCAACAAGAGGGGACGGTCTCCTACGAGCAGTACTTC; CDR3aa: CASQQEGTVSYEQYF
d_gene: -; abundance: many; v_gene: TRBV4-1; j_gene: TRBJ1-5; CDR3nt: TGCGCCAGCAGCCAAGAGGATCGGGGGACGCAGCCCCAGCATTTT; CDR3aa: CASSQEDRGTQPQHF
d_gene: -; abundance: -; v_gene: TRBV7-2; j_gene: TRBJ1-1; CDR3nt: TGTGCCAGCAGCTACGGGCCAGGTACTGAAGCTTTCTTT; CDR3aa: CASSYGPGTEAFF
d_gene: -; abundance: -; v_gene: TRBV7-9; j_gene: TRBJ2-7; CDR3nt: TGTGCCAGCAGCTTAGTGCCGGGAACCGCTTTACAGAACGGGCAGTACTTC; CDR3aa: CASSLVPGTALQNGQYF
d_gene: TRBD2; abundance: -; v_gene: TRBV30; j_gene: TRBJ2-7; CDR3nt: TGTGCCTGGAACACCCGACTAGCGGGATCCTACGAGCAGTACTTC; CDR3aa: CAWNTRLAGSYEQYF
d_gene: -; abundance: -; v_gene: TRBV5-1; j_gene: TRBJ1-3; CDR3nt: TGCGCCAGCAGCCTCTCGGGGTCTACTGGAAACACCATATATTTT; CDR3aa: CASSLSGSTGNTIYF
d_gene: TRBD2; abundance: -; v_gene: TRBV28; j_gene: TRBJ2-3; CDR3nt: TGTGCCAGCAGTTTGCTGACTAGCGGGAGCTTAGATACGCAGTATTTT; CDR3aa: CASSLLTSGSLDTQYF
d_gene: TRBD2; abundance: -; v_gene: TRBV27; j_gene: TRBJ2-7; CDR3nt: TGTGCCAGCAGTCCTGGACTAGCGATCTACGAGCAGTACTTC; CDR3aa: CASSPGLAIYEQYF
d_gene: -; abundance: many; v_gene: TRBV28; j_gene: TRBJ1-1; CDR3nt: TGTGCCAGCAGTATCGAGGAGAACACTGAAGCTTTCTTT; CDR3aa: CASSIEENTEAFF
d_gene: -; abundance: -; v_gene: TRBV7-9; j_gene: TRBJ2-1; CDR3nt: TGTGCCAGCAGCTTCGGCGGGATTAGCGAGCAGTTCTTC; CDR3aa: CASSFGGISEQFF
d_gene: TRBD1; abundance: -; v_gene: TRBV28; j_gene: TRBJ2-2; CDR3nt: TGTGCCAGCAGTTCCACCGGGACAGGCCACACCGGGGAGCTGTTTTTT; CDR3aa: CASSSTGTGHTGELFF
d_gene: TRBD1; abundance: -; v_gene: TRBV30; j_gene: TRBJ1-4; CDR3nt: TGTGCCTGGAGTTCACTAGGGCAGGGCAGGGGGTTTGAAAAACTGTTTTTT; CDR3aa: CAWSSLGQGRGFEKLFF
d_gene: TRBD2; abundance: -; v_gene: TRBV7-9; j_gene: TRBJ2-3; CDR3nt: TGTGCCAGCAGCTTGGGACTAGCGGGGGAAGATACGCAGTATTTT; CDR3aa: CASSLGLAGEDTQYF
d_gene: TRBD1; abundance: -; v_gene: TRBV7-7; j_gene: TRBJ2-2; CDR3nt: TGTGCCAGCAGCCTGGACAGGGCAGAGATCGGGGAGCTGTTTTTT; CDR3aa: CASSLDRAEIGELFF
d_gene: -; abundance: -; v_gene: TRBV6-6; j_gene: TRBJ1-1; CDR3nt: TGTGCCAGCAGTTACTCGAGAGACGAAGCTTTCTTT; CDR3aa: CASSYSRDEAFF
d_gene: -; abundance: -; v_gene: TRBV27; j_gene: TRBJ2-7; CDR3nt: TGTGCCAGCAGTTTACAGCGGACACTTCGGGAGCAGTACTTC; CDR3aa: CASSLQRTLREQYF
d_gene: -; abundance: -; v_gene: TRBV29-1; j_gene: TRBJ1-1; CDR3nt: TGTAGCGCTGTCCTAACCCGGGGTGGGATTGAAGCTTTCTTT; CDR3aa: CSAVLTRGGIEAFF
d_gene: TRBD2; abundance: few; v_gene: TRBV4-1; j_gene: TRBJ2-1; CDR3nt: TGCGCCAGCAGCCAACGAGGGGGCCTAGCGGGAGGACTCAATGAGCAGTTCTTC; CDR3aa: CASSQRGGLAGGLNEQFF
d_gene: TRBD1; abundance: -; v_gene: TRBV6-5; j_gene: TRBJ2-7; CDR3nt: TGTGCCAGCAGGAGAGGGACAGCCCATGGGGAGCAGTACTTC; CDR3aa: CASRRGTAHGEQYF
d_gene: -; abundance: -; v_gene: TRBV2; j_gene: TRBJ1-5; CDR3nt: TGTGCCAGCAGTGAGGACAACAATCAGCCCCAGCATTTT; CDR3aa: CASSEDNNQPQHF
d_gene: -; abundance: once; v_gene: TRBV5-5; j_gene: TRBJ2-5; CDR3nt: TGTGCCAGCAGCTCGTCCTTGAGGCCATTCGAGACCCAGTACTTC; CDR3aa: CASSSSLRPFETQYF
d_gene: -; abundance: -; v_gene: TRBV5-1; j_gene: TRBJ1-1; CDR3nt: TGCGCCAGCAGCTTGGTGGGGGCGAACACTGAAGCTTTCTTT; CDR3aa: CASSLVGANTEAFF
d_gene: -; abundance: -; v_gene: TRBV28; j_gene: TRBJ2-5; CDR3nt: TGTGCCAGCATGAGGGACACTAGGAGAGAGACCCAGTACTTC; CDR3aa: CASMRDTRRETQYF
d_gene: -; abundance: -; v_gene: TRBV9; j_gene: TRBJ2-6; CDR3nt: TGTGCCAGCAGCGTAGCGGGCGGCTCTGGGGCCAACGTCCTGACTTTC; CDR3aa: CASSVAGGSGANVLTF
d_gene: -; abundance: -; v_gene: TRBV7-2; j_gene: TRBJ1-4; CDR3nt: TGTGCCAGCAGCACCCACGTAGCGGGTTTCGGTGAAAAACTGTTTTTT; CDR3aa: CASSTHVAGFGEKLFF
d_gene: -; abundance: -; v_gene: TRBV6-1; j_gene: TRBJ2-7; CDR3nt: TGTGCCAGCAGTAATATCGGATACGAGCAGTACTTC; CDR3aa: CASSNIGYEQYF
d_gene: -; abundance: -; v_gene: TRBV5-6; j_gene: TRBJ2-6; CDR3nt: TGTGCCAGCAGCTTGTACGGACAGTTCCTCTCTGGGGCCAACGTCCTGACTTTC; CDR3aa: CASSLYGQFLSGANVLTF
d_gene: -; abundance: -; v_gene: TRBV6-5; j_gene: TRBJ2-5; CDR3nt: TGTGCCAGCAGTAAGTCTCGGTTGGAGACCCAGTACTTC; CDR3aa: CASSKSRLETQYF
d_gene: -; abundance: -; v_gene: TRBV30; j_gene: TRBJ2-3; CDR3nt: TGTGCCTGGAGTGTCGGTAATACGCAGTATTTT; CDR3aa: CAWSVGNTQYF
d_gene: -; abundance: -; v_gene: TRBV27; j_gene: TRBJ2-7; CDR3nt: TGTGCCAGCAGTTTGTCCGGGAGAGCTACCTACGAGCAGTACTTC; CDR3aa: CASSLSGRATYEQYF
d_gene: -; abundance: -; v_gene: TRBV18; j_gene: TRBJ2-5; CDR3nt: TGTGCCAGCTCACCGATAGGGGGAGAGACCCAGTACTTC; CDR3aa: CASSPIGGETQYF
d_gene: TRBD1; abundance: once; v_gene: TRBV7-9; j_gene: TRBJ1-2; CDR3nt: TGTGCCAGCAGCTTGACCAACAGGGGGTGGGATGGCTACACCTTC; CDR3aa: CASSLTNRGWDGYTF
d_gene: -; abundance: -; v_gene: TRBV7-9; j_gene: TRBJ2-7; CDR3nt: TGTGCCAGCAGCCTCCACAGAGACGAGCAGTACTTC; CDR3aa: CASSLHRDEQYF
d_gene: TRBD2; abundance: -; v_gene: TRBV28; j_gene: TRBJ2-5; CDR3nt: TGTGCCAGCACCCGGACTAGCGGTTATTTTTCCCAGTACTTC; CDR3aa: CASTRTSGYFSQYF
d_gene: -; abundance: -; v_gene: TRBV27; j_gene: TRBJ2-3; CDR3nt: TGTGCCAGCAGATTTCTAGCGACAGATACGCAGTATTTT; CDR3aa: CASRFLATDTQYF
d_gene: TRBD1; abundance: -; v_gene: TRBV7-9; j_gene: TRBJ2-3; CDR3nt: TGTGCCAGCACCATGACAGGGGGCCCGGATACGCAGTATTTT; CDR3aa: CASTMTGGPDTQYF
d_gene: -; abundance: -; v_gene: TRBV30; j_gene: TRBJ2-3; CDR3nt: TGTGCCTGGAGTGTATCACGCGGCGGTGATACGCAGTATTTT; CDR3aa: CAWSVSRGGDTQYF
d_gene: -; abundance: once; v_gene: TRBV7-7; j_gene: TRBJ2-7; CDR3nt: TGTGCCAGCAGCCTCGGGACGACCTACGAGCAGTACTTC; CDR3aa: CASSLGTTYEQYF
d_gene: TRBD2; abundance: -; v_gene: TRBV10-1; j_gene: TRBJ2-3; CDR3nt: TGCGCCAGCCGGCCCGGGAGCGGGGAGACTACGCAGTATTTT; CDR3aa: CASRPGSGETTQYF
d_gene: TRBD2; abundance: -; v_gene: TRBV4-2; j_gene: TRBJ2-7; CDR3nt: TGTGCCAGCAGCCAAGATTCGGCGGGAGGGCCCGTCGAGCAGTACTTC; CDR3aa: CASSQDSAGGPVEQYF
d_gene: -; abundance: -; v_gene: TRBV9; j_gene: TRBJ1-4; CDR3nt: TGTGCCAGCAGCGTAGGGATAAAAGGGTTCCTATCAGGGGCAGGAGAAAAACTGTTTTTT; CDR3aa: CASSVGIKGFLSGAGEKLFF
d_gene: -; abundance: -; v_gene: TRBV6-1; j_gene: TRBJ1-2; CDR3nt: TGTGCCAGCAGTGAACTGGAGATCTATGGCTACACCTTC; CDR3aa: CASSELEIYGYTF
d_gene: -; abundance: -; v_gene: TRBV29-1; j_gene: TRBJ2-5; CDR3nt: TGCAGCGTCGTTGGGGCTGTGGCACAAGAGACCCAGTACTTC; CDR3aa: CSVVGAVAQETQYF
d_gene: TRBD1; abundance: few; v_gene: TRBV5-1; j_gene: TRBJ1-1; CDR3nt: TGCGCCAGCAGCTCCGGGACAGGGAACACTGAAGCTTTCTTT; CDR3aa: CASSSGTGNTEAFF
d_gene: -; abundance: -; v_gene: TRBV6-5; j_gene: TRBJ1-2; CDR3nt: TGTGCCAGCAGTTATCGAGGCGGCTACACCTTC; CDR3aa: CASSYRGGYTF
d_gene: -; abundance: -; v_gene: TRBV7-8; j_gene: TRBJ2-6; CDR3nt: TGTGCCAGCGGTTGGGGTGGCGGGGCCAACGTCCTGACTTTC; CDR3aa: CASGWGGGANVLTF
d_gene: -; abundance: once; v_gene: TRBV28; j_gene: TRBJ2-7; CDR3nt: TGTGCCAGCAGTTTAGACAGGTCCTCCTACGAGCAGTACTTC; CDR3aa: CASSLDRSSYEQYF
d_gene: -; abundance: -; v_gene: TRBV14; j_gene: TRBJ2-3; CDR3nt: TGTGCCAGCAGCCAAGGACTGGCGAGGAGAAATACGCAGTATTTT; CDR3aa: CASSQGLARRNTQYF
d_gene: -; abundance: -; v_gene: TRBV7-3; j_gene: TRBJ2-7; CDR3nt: TGTGCCAGCAGCTTATCCGGGTTTGGCGAGCAGTACTTC; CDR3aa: CASSLSGFGEQYF